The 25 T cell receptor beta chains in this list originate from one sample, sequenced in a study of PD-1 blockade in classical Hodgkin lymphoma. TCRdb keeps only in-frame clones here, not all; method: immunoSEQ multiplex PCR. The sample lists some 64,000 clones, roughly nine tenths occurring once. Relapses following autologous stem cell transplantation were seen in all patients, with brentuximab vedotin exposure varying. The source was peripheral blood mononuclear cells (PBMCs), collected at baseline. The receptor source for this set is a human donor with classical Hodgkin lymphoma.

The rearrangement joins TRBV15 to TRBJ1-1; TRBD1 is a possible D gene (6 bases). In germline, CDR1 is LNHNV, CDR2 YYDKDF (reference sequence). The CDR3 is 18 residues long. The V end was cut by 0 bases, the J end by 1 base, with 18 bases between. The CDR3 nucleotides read TGTGCCACCAGCAGAGACAGGGGTACTGTGTTAGGGAACACTGAAGCTTTCTTT. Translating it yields CATSRDRGTVLGNTEAFF. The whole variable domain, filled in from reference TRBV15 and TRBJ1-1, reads DAMVIQNPRYQVTQFGKPVTLSCSQTLNHNVMYWYQQKSSQAPKLLFHYYDKDFNNEADTPDNFQSRRPNTSFCFLDIRSPGLGDTAMYLCATSRDRGTVLGNTEAFFGQGTRLTVV.

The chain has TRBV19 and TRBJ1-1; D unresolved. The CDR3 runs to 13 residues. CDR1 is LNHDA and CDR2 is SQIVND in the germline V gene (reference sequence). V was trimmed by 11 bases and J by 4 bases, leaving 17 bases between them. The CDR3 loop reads CASGYEVITEAFF. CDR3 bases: TGTGCCTCGGGCTACGAGGTCATCACTGAAGCTTTCTTT.

This CDR3 reads CASSLLRGAGETQYF. The CDR3 coding sequence is TGTGCCAGCAGCTTGTTGAGAGGGGCGGGAGAGACCCAGTACTTC. V is TRBV7-6 and J is TRBJ2-5; D possibly matches TRBD1 or TRBD2 (5 bases each). Per germline, CDR1 SGHVS and CDR2 FNYEAQ. The CDR3 runs 15 residues. V dropped 3 bases and J dropped 4 bases, with 15 bases sitting between them.

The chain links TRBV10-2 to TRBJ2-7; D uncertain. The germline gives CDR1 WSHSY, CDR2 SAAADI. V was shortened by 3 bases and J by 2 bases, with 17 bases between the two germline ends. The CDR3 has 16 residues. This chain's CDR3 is CASSDDGVGITYEQYF. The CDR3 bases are TGCGCCAGCAGTGACGATGGCGTGGGGATCACCTACGAGCAGTACTTC.

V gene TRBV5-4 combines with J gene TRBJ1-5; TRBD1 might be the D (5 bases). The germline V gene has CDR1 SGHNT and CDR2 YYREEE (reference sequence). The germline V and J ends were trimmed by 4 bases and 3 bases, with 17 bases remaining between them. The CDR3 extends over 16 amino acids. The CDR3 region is CASSLDGTSVNQPQHF. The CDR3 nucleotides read TGTGCCAGCAGCCTGGACGGGACCTCGGTCAATCAGCCCCAGCATTTT.

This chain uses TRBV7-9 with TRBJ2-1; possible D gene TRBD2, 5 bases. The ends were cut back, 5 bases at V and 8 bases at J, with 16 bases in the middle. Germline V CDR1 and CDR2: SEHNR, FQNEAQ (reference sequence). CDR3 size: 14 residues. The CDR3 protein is CASSGPKGDYEQFF. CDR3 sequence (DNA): TGTGCCAGCAGCGGACCAAAGGGAGACTATGAGCAGTTCTTC. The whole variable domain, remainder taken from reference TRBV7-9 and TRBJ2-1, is DTGVSQNPRHKITKRGQNVTFRCDPISEHNRLYWYRQTLGQGPEFLTYFQNEAQLEKSRLLSDRFSAERPKGSFSTLEIQRTEQGDSAMYLCASSGPKGDYEQFFGPGTRLTVL.

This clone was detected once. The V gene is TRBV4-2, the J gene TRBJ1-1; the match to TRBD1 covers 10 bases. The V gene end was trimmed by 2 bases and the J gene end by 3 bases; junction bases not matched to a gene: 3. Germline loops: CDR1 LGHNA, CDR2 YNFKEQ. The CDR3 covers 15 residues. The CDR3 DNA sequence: TGTGCCAGCAGCCAACTGGACAGGGGGGACACTGAAGCTTTCTTT. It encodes CASSQLDRGDTEAFF.

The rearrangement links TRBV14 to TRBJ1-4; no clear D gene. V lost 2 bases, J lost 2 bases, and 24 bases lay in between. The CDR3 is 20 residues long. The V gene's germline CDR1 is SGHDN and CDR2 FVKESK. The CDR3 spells CASSQLLSRGSSCTNEKLFF. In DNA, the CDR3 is TGTGCCAGCAGCCAATTATTAAGCCGAGGTTCGTCTTGCACTAATGAAAAACTGTTTTTT. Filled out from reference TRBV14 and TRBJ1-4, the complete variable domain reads EAGVTQFPSHSVIEKGQTVTLRCDPISGHDNLYWYRRVMGKEIKFLLHFVKESKQDESGMPNNRFLAERTGGTYSTLKVQPAELEDSGVYFCASSQLLSRGSSCTNEKLFFGSGTQLSVL.

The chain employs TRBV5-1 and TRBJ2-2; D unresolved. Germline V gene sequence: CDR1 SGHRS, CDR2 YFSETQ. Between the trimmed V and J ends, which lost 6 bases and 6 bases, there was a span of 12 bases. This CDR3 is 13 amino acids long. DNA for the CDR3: TGCGCCAGCAAACCCCCCCTAGCCGGGGAGCTGTTTTTT. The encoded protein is CASKPPLAGELFF.

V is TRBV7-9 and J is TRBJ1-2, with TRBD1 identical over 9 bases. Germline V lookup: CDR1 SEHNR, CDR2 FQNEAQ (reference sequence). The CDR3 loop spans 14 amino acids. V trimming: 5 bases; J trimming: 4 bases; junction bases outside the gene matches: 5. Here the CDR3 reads CASSAQGAIYGYTF. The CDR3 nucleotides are TGTGCCAGCAGCGCACAGGGGGCGATCTATGGCTACACCTTC.

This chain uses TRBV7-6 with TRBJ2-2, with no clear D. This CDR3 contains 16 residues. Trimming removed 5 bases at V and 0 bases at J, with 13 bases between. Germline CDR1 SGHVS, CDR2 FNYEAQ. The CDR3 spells CASSQLNTANTGELFF. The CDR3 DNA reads TGTGCCAGCAGCCAACTCAATACCGCGAACACCGGGGAGCTGTTTTTT.

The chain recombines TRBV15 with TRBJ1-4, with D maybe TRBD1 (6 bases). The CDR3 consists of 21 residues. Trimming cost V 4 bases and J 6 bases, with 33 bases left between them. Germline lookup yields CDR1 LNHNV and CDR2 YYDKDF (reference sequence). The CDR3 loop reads CATSTIIPEQGRGWVDEKLFF. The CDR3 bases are TGTGCCACCAGCACGATAATTCCGGAACAGGGAAGGGGATGGGTAGATGAAAAACTGTTTTTT.

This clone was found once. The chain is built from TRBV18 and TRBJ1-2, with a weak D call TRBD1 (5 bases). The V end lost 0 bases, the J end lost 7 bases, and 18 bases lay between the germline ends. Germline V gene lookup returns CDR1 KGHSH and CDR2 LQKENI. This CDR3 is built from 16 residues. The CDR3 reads CASSPPAGLLFSGYTF. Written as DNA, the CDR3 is TGTGCCAGCTCACCACCGGCAGGGTTATTGTTCTCTGGCTACACCTTC.

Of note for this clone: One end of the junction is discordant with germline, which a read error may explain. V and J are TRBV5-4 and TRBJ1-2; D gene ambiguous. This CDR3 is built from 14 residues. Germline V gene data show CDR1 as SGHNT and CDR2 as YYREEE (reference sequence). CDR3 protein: CASRGDGGMGNRAF. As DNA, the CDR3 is TGTGCCAGCAGGGGCGACGGTGGAATGGGGAATCGGGCCTTC.

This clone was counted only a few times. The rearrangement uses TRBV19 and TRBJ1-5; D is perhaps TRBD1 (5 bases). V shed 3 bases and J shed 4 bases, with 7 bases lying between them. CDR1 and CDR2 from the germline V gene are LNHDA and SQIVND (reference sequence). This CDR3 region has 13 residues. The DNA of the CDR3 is TGTGCCAGTAGTATGACAGATAATCAGCCCCAGCATTTT. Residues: CASSMTDNQPQHF.

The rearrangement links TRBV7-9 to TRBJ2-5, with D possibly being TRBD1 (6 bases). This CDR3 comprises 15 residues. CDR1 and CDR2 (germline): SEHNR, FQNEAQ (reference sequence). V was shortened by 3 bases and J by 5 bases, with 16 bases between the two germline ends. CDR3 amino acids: CASSFSTGRGETQYF. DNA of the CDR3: TGTGCCAGCAGCTTCTCGACAGGCCGCGGGGAGACCCAGTACTTC.

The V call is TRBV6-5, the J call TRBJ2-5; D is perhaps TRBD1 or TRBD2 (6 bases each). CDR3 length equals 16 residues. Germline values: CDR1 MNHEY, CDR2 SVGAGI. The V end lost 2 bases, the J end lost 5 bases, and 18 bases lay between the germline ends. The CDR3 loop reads CASSYGWGDTGETQYF. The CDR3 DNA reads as TGTGCCAGCAGTTACGGTTGGGGGGACACCGGTGAGACCCAGTACTTC.

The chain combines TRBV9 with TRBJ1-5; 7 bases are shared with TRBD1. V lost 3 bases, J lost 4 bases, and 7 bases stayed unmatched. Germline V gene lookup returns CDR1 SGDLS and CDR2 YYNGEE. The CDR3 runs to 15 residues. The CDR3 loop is CASSATGQRNQPQHF. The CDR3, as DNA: TGTGCCAGCAGCGCCACGGGACAGAGAAATCAGCCCCAGCATTTT.

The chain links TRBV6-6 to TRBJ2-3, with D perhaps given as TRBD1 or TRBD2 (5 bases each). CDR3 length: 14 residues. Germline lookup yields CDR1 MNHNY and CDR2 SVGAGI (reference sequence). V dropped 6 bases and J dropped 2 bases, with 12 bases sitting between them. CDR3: CASRDGATTDTQYF. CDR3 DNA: TGTGCCAGCAGGGACGGGGCGACCACAGATACGCAGTATTTT.

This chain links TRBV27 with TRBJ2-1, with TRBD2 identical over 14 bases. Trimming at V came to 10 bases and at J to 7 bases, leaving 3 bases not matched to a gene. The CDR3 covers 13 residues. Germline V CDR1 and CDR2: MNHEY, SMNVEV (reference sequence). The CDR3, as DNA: TGTGCCACCGGGACTAGCGGGGGTAATGAGCAGTTCTTC. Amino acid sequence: CATGTSGGNEQFF.

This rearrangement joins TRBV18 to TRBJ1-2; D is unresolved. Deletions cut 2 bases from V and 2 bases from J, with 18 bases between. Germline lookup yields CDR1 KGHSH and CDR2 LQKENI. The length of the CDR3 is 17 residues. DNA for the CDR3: TGTGCCAGCTCACCAGAAGGAGTAGGGCTGCGGAACTATGGCTACACCTTC. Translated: CASSPEGVGLRNYGYTF.

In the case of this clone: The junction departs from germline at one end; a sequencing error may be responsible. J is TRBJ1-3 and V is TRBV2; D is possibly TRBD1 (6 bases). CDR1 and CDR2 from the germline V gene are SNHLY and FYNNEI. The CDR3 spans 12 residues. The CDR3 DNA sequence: TGTGCCAGCAGTCTACCGCACAGGGTGTGTAATTTT. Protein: CASSLPHRVCNF.

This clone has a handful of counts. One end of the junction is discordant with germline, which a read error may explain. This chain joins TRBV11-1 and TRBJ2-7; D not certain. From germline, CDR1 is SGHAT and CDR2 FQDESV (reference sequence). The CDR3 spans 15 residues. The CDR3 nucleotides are TGTGCTAGCAGCGAACAAACTGGGGATGCCTACGAGCAGTACTTC. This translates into CASSEQTGDAYEQYF.

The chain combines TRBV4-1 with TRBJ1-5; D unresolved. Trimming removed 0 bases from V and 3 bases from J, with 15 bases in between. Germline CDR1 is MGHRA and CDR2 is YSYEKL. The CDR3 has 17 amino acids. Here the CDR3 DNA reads TGCGCCAGCAGCCAAGAATCGGCAGCCCGGCTCAATCAGCCCCAGCATTTT. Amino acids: CASSQESAARLNQPQHF.

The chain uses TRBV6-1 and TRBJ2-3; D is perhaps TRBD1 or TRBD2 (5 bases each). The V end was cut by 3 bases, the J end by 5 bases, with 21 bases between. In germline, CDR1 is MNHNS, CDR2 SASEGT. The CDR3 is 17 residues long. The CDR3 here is CASSDWAGSSGRDTQYF. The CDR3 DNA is TGTGCCAGCAGTGACTGGGCAGGGAGCTCTGGAAGAGATACGCAGTATTTT.